Detailed here is one T cell receptor (beta chain). The sample belongs to a study of cytomegalovirus exposure and HLA in healthy donors. V lost 1 base and J lost 3; bases outside the gene matches: 7. Germline V gives CDR1 SEHNR, CDR2 FQNEAQ (reference sequence). This CDR3 region has 16 residues. Vbeta (60) and Jbeta (13) primers were used in the PCR. Method: immunoSEQ multiplex PCR; TCRdb's copy keeps in-frame clones and lacks some. The sample includes more than 95,000 clones, around 80% seen only once; the top ten take 0.95% to 1.4%. The rearrangement uses TRBV7-9 and TRBJ2-3, with 7 bases lining up with TRBD2. The sample taken for sequencing was PBMCs. This clonotype originated in a woman aged 30 to 39 in good health and CMV-seronegative. CDR3: CASSLGAGEVTDTQYF. The CDR3, as DNA: TGTGCCAGCAGCTTAGGGGCGGGAGAAGTGACAGATACGCAGTATTTT. The whole variable domain, filled in from reference TRBV7-9 and TRBJ2-3, reads DTGVSQNPRHKITKRGQNVTFRCDPISEHNRLYWYRQTLGQGPEFLTYFQNEAQLEKSRLLSDRFSAERPKGSFSTLEIQRTEQGDSAMYLCASSLGAGEVTDTQYFGPGTRLTVL.